The rows below give T cell receptor beta chains drawn from one sample of a study of vaccination and CD4 T cells after COVID-19. TCRdb called the PCR reads again in MiXCR, with one record for every CDR3 protein. The data contain some 12,000 distinct CDR3 sequences, more than 20% of them singletons. Their recognized antigens are unknown. The starting material was CD4+ T cells from blood, cultured in vitro, obtained after SARS-CoV-2 vaccination. These receptor sequences come from a human donor who had recovered from COVID-19. Each CDR3 is given with its conserved first and last residue. A D gene is named only where the DNA matches it firmly. Not all rows give a size; the values are once, few, many and, for expanded clones, a class.

>TRBJ1-1|.|.|TRBV6-1
TGTGCCAGCAGTACCATTAACACTGAAGCTTTCTTT
CASSTINTEAFF
>TRBJ2-3|.|medium-sized|TRBV7-2
TGTGCCAGCAGCTTAGGACTTCACACAGATACGCAGTATTTT
CASSLGLHTDTQYF
>TRBJ1-1|.|.|TRBV11-2
TGTGCCGGCAGCTTAGCGCTAGACTCTTACATGAACACTGAAGCTTTCTTT
CAGSLALDSYMNTEAFF
>TRBJ2-7|TRBD2|few|TRBV6-2/TRBV6-3
TGTGCCAGCAGCCTTTCCGGGACTAGAAGTCTACTCTACGAGCAGTACTTC
CASSLSGTRSLLYEQYF
>TRBJ2-1|TRBD2|.|TRBV4-3
TGCGCCAGCAGCCAAGTTTACACTAGCGGGAGGGCCTACAATGAGCAGTTCTTC
CASSQVYTSGRAYNEQFF
>TRBJ1-4|.|.|TRBV6-5
TGTGCCAGCAGTTACACCCCGACAGGTGGTTCCAATGAAAAACTGTTTTTT
CASSYTPTGGSNEKLFF
>TRBJ2-3|.|.|TRBV7-3
TGTGCCAGCAGCTCCGAGGGGCTTACTAGCACAGATACGCAGTATTTT
CASSSEGLTSTDTQYF
>TRBJ2-7|TRBD2|.|TRBV20-1
TGCAGTGCTAGAGGGGTGGGGGGGTTCTCCTACGAGCAGTACTTC
CSARGVGGFSYEQYF
>TRBJ1-5|.|.|TRBV5-1
TGCGCCAGCAGCCCTGACGGGGAGGTTAGTCAGCCCCAGCATTTT
CASSPDGEVSQPQHF
>TRBJ2-3|.|few|TRBV18
TGTGCCAGCTCACCTCTAGCGTTCCCGACAGATACGCAGTATTTT
CASSPLAFPTDTQYF
>TRBJ2-7|TRBD2|few|TRBV6-1
TGTGCCAGCAGGGCTAGCGGGAGCTCCTACGAGCAGTACTTC
CASRASGSSYEQYF
>TRBJ2-5|TRBD2|.|TRBV7-2
TGTGCCAACAGCCCCAGGCGGGGGGAAGAGACCCAGTACTTC
CANSPRRGEETQYF
>TRBJ1-3|.|few|TRBV27
TGTGCCAGCAGTTTGGGCGGGGAAAGGGGAAACACCATATATTTT
CASSLGGERGNTIYF
>TRBJ1-6|.|.|TRBV29-1
TGCAGCGTCAGGGCATCAAGTAATTCACCCCTCCACTTT
CSVRASSNSPLHF
>TRBJ1-5|.|.|TRBV6-2/TRBV6-3
TGTGCCAGCAGCCGCGTTGGGGGTGGCAATCAGCCCCAGCATTTT
CASSRVGGGNQPQHF
>TRBJ2-1|TRBD2|.|TRBV27
TGTGCCACCTTACCCCTAGCGGGAGGGCCCAATGAGCAGTTCTTC
CATLPLAGGPNEQFF
>TRBJ2-7|TRBD1|.|TRBV28
TGTGCCAGCAGTTTCAACAGGGGGCTCGGGGTCTCCTACGAGCAGTACTTC
CASSFNRGLGVSYEQYF
>TRBJ2-7|.|medium-sized|TRBV20-1
TGCAGTGCTATATCCCCAGGAGCAATTTACGAGCAGTACTTC
CSAISPGAIYEQYF
>TRBJ2-6|.|.|TRBV2
TGTGCCAGCAGCCCCGGCTTATCTGGGGCCAACGTCCTGACTTTC
CASSPGLSGANVLTF
>TRBJ2-5|.|few|TRBV20-1
TGCAGTGCTAGAGGAACAGGTCAAGAGACCCAGTACTTC
CSARGTGQETQYF
>TRBJ2-3|TRBD2|few|TRBV27
TGTGCCAGCAGTTTACGTGGACTAGCGGGAGGACTCAGCACAGATACGCAGTATTTT
CASSLRGLAGGLSTDTQYF
>TRBJ2-1|.|few|TRBV11-3
TGTGCCAGCAGCAAACAGGGTATACAAGGTGAGCAGTTCTTC
CASSKQGIQGEQFF
>TRBJ2-7|TRBD1|medium-sized|TRBV7-2
TGTGCCAGCAGCACTGGATCCGGGACAGCCTACGAGCAGTACTTC
CASSTGSGTAYEQYF
>TRBJ2-1|TRBD2|.|TRBV4-1
TGCGCCAGCACATTTAGCGGGGGAGGCTACAATGAGCAGTTCTTC
CASTFSGGGYNEQFF
>TRBJ2-3|.|.|TRBV5-1
TGCGCCAGCAGCTTGGGCGCAGGGGGGCCAGATACGCAGTATTTT
CASSLGAGGPDTQYF
>TRBJ2-5|.|few|TRBV2
TGTGCTACGGGGGACGGCCAGGAGACCCAGTACTTC
CATGDGQETQYF
>TRBJ2-7|TRBD2|few|TRBV19
TGTGCCAGTAGGTCGAAACTAGCGGGATGGTACGAGCAGTACTTC
CASRSKLAGWYEQYF
>TRBJ1-6|TRBD1|few|TRBV28
TGTGCCAGCAGTTTACAGGGGGCAGGACCCCTCCACTTT
CASSLQGAGPLHF
>TRBJ2-1|TRBD1|few|TRBV24-1
TGTGCCACCAGTGTAGCCGGGACAGGGAACTACAATGAGCAGTTCTTC
CATSVAGTGNYNEQFF
>TRBJ2-3|TRBD2|few|TRBV19
TGTGCCAGTAGTATAGGAAGCGGGAGAGATACGCAGTATTTT
CASSIGSGRDTQYF
>TRBJ2-3|.|medium-sized|TRBV7-8
TGTGCCAGCAGCTTGGCGACAGCAGGGACCGATACGCAGTATTTT
CASSLATAGTDTQYF
>TRBJ1-1|.|few|TRBV10-3
TGTGCCATCAGTACCGGGACCTCTGAAGCTTTCTTT
CAISTGTSEAFF
>TRBJ2-2|TRBD1|large|TRBV7-3
TGTGCCAGCAGCTTAACCCCCCTGTTTGGACAGGGGTACACCGGGGAGCTGTTTTTT
CASSLTPLFGQGYTGELFF
>TRBJ1-2|.|.|TRBV2
TGTGCCAGCACCGGTGATACTAACTATGGCTACACCTTC
CASTGDTNYGYTF
>TRBJ2-7|TRBD1|few|TRBV6-1
TGTGCCAGCAGGACAGGGGGCGGAGAACCCGAGCAGTACTTC
CASRTGGGEPEQYF
>TRBJ2-2|.|.|TRBV20-1
TGCAGTGCTAGAGATTTGATCACCGGGGAGCTGTTTTTT
CSARDLITGELFF
>TRBJ2-7|.|.|TRBV2
TGTGCCAGCGGGGGATCGCCGATGTACGAGCAGTACTTC
CASGGSPMYEQYF
>TRBJ2-7|.|few|TRBV6-2/TRBV6-3
TGTGCCAGCTGTCGACAGGGAGGGGCGTACGAGCAGTACTTC
CASCRQGGAYEQYF
>TRBJ2-7|TRBD2|few|TRBV7-3
TGTGCCAGCTCGCGGGGAGGGGATTACGAGCAGTACTTC
CASSRGGDYEQYF
>TRBJ1-3|TRBD1|few|TRBV28
TGTGCCAGCAGGCCTTGGTCCGGGACAGTTGGAAACACCATATATTTT
CASRPWSGTVGNTIYF
>TRBJ2-1|.|few|TRBV7-2
TGTGCCAGCAGCCCTAGAGTGGAGGCGTCGGGTGAGCAGTTCTTC
CASSPRVEASGEQFF
>TRBJ2-7|.|few|TRBV7-2
TGTGCCAGCAGCCCACAGGTGAGGTCTAGCGCCTACGAGCAGTACTTC
CASSPQVRSSAYEQYF
>TRBJ1-4|.|few|TRBV7-2
TGTGCCAGCAGCTCCTCGGGGGGGCGGGAAAAACTGTTTTTT
CASSSSGGREKLFF
>TRBJ2-7|.|.|TRBV5-6
TGTGCCAGCAGCTTATCCGGGAAACACGCCGAGCAGTACTTC
CASSLSGKHAEQYF
>TRBJ2-7|.|.|TRBV21-1
TGTGCCAGCAGCGGTCAGGGAGCGGCCTACGGGCAGTACTTC
CASSGQGAAYGQYF
>TRBJ1-2|.|few|TRBV7-9
TGTGCCAGCAGCTTATCACAGAATAACTATGGCTACACCTTC
CASSLSQNNYGYTF
>TRBJ1-3|.|.|TRBV20-1
TGCAGTGCGCTCGGGACGGTTATCTCTGGAAACACCATATATTTT
CSALGTVISGNTIYF
>TRBJ1-5|.|few|TRBV10-2
TGCGCCAGCAGTGAGTCGGGTAGCAATCAGCCCCAGCATTTT
CASSESGSNQPQHF
>TRBJ2-7|TRBD1|.|TRBV27
TGTGCCAGCAGGCGGGACAGGGGGCCTTTCTACGAGCAGTACTTC
CASRRDRGPFYEQYF
>TRBJ2-2|.|.|TRBV4-1
TGCGCCAGCACCCAAAGGGGCCAGAACACCGGGGAGCTGTTTTTT
CASTQRGQNTGELFF
>TRBJ2-3|TRBD2|.|TRBV19
TGTGCCAGTAGTATGAGCCCTCGGCGGGGGGGTACAGATACGCAGTATTTT
CASSMSPRRGGTDTQYF